This TCR beta chain was captured in a study of shared clonotypes between healthy human individuals. Every subset had its genomic DNA shared out evenly among several immunoSEQ plates. The DNA input per sorted-subset replicate PCR was about 0.2 ug, corresponding to some 30,000 T cell genomes. Clones were read by immunoSEQ multiplex PCR, and TCRdb kept only the in-frame ones, dropping some. Seen here are 550,000 to 850,000 clones, 74% observed once, and the top ten hold 1.5% to 2%. All of the donors resided in Nashville, Tennessee, and each was a Caucasian adult. Memory CD4+ cells were the fraction left after CD45RA+ naive selection. In germline, CDR1 is MNHEY, CDR2 SMNVEV (reference sequence). The CDR3 runs 15 residues. Trimming cost V 7 bases and J 0 bases, with 10 bases left between them.

This receptor was identified in a woman under 40 in good health. Sequencing was done on a sample of memory CD4+ T cells sorted from blood. The subset here: CD45RA-negative fraction. The gene calls are TRBV27 and TRBJ1-6; D uncertain. The CDR3 sequence is CASKGPNSYNSPLHF. CDR3 sequence (DNA): TGTGCCAGCAAAGGACCCAACTCCTATAATTCACCCCTCCACTTT.